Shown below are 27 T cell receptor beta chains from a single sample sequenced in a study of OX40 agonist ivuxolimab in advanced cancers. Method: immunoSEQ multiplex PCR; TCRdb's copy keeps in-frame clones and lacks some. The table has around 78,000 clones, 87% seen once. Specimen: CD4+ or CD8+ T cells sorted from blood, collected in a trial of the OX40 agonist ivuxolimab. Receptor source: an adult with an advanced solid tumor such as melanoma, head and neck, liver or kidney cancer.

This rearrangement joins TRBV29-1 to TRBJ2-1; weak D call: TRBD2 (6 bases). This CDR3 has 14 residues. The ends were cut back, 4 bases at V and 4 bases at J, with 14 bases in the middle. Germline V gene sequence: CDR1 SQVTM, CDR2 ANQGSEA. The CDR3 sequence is CSVGLGEVYNEQFF. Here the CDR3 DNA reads TGCAGCGTTGGATTGGGGGAGGTGTACAATGAGCAGTTCTTC.

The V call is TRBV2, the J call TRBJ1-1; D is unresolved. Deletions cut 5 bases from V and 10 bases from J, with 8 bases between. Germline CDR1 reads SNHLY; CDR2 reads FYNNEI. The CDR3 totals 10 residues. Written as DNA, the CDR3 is TGTGCCAGCAGTTTGAGTAGAGCTTTCTTT. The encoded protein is CASSLSRAFF.

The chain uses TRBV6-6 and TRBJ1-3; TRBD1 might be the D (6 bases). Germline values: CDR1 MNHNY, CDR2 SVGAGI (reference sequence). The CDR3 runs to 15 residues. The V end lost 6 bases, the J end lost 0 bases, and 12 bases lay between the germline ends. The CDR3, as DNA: TGTGCCAGCAGACCGGGACAACACTCTGGAAACACCATATATTTT. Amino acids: CASRPGQHSGNTIYF.

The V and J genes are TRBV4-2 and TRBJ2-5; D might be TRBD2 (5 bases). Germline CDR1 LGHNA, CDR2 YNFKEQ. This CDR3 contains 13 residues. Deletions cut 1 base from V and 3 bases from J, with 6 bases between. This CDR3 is CASSQVREETQYF. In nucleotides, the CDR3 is TGTGCCAGCAGCCAAGTGCGGGAAGAGACCCAGTACTTC.

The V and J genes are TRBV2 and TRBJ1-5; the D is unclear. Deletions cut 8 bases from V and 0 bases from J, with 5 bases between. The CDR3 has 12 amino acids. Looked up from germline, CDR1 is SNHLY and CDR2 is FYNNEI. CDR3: CASQDSNQPQHF. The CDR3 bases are TGTGCCAGCCAGGATAGCAATCAGCCCCAGCATTTT.

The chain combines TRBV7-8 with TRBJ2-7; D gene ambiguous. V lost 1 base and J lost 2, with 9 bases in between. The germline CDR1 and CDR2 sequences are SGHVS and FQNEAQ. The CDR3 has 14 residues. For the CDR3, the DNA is TGTGCCAGCAGCTTAGAATACGATGCCTACGAGCAGTACTTC. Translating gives CASSLEYDAYEQYF.

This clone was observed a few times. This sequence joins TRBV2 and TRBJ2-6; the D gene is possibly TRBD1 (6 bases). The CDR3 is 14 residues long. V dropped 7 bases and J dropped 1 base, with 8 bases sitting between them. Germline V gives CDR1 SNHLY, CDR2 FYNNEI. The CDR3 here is CASNTGSGANVLTF. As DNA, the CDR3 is TGTGCCAGCAACACAGGGTCTGGGGCCAACGTCCTGACTTTC.

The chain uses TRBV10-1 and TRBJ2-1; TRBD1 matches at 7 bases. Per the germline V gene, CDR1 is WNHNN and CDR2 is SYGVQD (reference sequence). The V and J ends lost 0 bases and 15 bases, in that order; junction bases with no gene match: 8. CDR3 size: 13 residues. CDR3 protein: CASSESGQSIPFF. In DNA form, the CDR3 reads TGCGCCAGCAGTGAGTCGGGACAGTCGATCCCGTTCTTC.

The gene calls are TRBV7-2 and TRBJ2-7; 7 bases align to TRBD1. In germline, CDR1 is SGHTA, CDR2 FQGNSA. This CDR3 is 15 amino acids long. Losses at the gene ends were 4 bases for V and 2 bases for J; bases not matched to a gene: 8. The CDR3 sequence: CASSSTGSLAYEQYF. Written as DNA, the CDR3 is TGTGCCAGCAGCTCGACAGGGTCGTTGGCCTACGAGCAGTACTTC.

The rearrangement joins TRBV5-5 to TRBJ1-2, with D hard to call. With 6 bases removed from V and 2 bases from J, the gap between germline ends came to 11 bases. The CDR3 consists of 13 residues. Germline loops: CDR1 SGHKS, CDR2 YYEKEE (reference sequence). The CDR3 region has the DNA TGTGCCAGCACCATTGAGCCAAACTATGGCTACACCTTC. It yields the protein CASTIEPNYGYTF.

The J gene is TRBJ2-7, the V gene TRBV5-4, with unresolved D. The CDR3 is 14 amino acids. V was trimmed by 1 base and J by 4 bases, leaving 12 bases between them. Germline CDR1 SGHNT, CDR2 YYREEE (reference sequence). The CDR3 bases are TGTGCCAGCAGCTTGCTGCAGGAAAAATACGAGCAGTACTTC. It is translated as CASSLLQEKYEQYF.

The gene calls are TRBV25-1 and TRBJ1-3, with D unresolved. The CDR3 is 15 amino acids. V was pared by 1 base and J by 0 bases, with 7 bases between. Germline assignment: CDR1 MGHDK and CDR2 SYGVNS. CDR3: CASSESRLSGNTIYF. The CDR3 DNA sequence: TGTGCCAGCAGTGAATCCCGCCTCTCTGGAAACACCATATATTTT. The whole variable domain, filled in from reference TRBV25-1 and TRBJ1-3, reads EADIYQTPRYLVIGTGKKITLECSQTMGHDKMYWYQQDPGMELHLIHYSYGVNSTEKGDLSSESTVSRIRTEHFPLTLESARPSHTSQYLCASSESRLSGNTIYFGEGSWLTVV.

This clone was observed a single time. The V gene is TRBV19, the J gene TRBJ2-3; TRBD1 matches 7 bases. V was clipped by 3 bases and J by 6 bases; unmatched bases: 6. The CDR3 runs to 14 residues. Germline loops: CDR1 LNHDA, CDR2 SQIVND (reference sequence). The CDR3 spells CASSIGQGVDTQYF. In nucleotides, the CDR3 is TGTGCCAGTAGTATTGGGCAGGGGGTCGATACGCAGTATTTT.

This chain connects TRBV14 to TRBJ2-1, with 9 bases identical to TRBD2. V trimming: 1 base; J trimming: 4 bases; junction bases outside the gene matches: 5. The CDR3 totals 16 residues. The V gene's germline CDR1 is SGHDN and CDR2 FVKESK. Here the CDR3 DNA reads TGTGCCAGCAGCCAAGGGTCGACTAGCGGTTACAATGAGCAGTTCTTC. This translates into CASSQGSTSGYNEQFF.

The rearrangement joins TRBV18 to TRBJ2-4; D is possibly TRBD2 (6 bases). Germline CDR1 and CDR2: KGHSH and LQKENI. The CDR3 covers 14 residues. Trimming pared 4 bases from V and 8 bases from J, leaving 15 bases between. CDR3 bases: TGTGCCAGCTCACTTGCGGGGCGAAAGGACATTCAGTACTTC. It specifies CASSLAGRKDIQYF.

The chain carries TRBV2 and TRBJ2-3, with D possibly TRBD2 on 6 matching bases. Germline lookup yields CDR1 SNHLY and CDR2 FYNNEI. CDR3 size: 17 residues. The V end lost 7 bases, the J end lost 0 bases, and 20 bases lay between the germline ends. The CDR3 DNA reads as TGTGCCAGCAATCCCCCTAGGGCGGGACCTAGCACAGATACGCAGTATTTT. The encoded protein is CASNPPRAGPSTDTQYF.

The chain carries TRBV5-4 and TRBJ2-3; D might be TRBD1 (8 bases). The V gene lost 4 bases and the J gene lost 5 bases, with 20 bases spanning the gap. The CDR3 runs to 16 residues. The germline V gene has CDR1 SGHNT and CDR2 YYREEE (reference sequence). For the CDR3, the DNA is TGTGCCAGCAGCACAGGGGGGGAGGGCCTGAGAGATACGCAGTATTTT. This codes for CASSTGGEGLRDTQYF. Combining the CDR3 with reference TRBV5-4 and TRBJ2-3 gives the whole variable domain ETGVTQSPTHLIKTRGQQVTLRCSSQSGHNTVSWYQQALGQGPQFIFQYYREEENGRGNFPPRFSGLQFPNYSSELNVNALELDDSALYLCASSTGGEGLRDTQYFGPGTRLTVL.

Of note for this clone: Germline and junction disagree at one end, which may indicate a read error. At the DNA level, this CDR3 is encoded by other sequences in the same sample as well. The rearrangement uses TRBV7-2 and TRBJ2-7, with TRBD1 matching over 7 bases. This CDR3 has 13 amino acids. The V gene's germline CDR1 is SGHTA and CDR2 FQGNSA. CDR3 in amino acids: CASRTTGAYEQYF. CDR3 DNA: TGCGCCAGCAGGACCACAGGGGCTTACGAGCAGTACTTC.

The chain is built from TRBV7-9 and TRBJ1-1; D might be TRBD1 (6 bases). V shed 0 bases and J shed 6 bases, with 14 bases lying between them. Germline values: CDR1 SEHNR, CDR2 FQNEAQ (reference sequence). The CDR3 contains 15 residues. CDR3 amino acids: CASSLATGGASEAFF. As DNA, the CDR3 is TGTGCCAGCAGCTTAGCGACGGGGGGGGCCTCTGAAGCTTTCTTT.

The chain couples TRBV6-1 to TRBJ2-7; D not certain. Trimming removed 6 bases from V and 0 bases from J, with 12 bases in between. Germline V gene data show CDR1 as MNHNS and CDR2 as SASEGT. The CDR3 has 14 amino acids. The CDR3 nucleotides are TGTGCCAGCAGCTTTAGGCCAAGCTCCTACGAGCAGTACTTC. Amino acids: CASSFRPSSYEQYF.

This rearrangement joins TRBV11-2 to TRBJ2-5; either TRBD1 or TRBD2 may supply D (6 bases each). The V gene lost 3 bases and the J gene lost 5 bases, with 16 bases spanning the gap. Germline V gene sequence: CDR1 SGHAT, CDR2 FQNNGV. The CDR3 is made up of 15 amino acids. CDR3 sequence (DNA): TGTGCCAGCAGCTTTAGAGAAACAGGGAGGGAGACCCAGTACTTC. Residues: CASSFRETGRETQYF.

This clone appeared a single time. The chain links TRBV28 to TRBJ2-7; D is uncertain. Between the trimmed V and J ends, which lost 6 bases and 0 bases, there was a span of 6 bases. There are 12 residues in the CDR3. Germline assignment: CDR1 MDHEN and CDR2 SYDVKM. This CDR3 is CASRPDSYEQYF. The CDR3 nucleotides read TGTGCCAGCAGGCCGGACTCCTACGAGCAGTACTTC.

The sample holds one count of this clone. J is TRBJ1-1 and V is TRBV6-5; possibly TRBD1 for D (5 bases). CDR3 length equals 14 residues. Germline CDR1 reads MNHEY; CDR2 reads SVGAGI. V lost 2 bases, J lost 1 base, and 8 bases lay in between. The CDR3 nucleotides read TGTGCCAGCAGTTACCAGCAGGGGAACACTGAAGCTTTCTTT. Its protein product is CASSYQQGNTEAFF.

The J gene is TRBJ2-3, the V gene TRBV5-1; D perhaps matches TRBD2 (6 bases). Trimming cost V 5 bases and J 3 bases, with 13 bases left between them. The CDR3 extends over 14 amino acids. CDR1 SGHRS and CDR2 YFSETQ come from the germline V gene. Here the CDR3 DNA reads TGCGCCAGCAGTGCGGGGTTTGGAACAGATACGCAGTATTTT. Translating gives CASSAGFGTDTQYF.

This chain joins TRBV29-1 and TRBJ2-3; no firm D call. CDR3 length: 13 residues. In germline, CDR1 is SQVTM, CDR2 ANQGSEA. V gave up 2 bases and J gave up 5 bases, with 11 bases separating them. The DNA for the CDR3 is TGCAGCGTTGAATACAATAAGGGAGATACGCAGTATTTT. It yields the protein CSVEYNKGDTQYF.

Here the CDR3 DNA reads TGTGCCAGCGGGCGGGGCGAACGGGACACTGAAGCTTTCTTT. As protein: CASGRGERDTEAFF. The chain uses TRBV11-3 and TRBJ1-1, with D perhaps matching TRBD1 (5 bases). Germline V gene data show CDR1 as SGHNT and CDR2 as YENEEA. The CDR3 sequence is 14 residues long. V was clipped by 8 bases and J by 3 bases, with 16 bases between them.

The CDR3 DNA reads TGTGCCAGCAGCCAAGCGGGAGGTTTGAACACTGAAGCTTTCTTT. It encodes CASSQAGGLNTEAFF. The chain employs TRBV4-2 and TRBJ1-1, with D unclear. V was trimmed by 1 base and J by 0 bases, leaving 9 bases between them. Germline V gene lookup returns CDR1 LGHNA and CDR2 YNFKEQ. The CDR3 is 15 residues long.